Described below is a single T cell receptor (beta chain) sequence and its context. The entry originates in a study of cytomegalovirus exposure and HLA in healthy donors. V was pared by 5 bases and J by 1 base, with 21 bases between. This CDR3 contains 18 residues. Germline V lookup: CDR1 SGHTA, CDR2 FQGNSA. The PCR made use of 60 Vbeta and 13 Jbeta primers. Assay used: immunoSEQ multiplex PCR; TCRdb lists only in-frame clones, some missing. Here the sample spans 120,000 or so clones, about a sixth being singletons. Source material: PBMCs. V usage is TRBV7-2 and J usage is TRBJ2-4; D is possibly TRBD2 (6 bases). The sequence came from a female donor in good health and CMV-seropositive. CDR3 loop: CASSLHRGFGAAKNIQYF. The CDR3 region has the DNA TGTGCCAGCAGCCTCCACCGGGGGTTTGGGGCGGCCAAAAACATTCAGTACTTC.